This TCR beta chain emerged from a study of T cell repertoires in cytomegalovirus infection. Study-wide background: Signatures in public TCR beta sequences pointed to both CMV infection and matching HLA type.

The V end lost 6 bases, the J end lost 5 bases, and 16 bases lay between the germline ends. The CDR3 totals 14 residues. The germline V gene encodes CDR1 MNHEY and CDR2 SVGAGI. TCRdb re-called the reads through MiXCR, storing one row per CDR3 protein. This sample carries just under 550,000 distinct CDR3 sequences, about 26% of them seen once, and the ten largest clones take over 10%. Regarding the study as a whole: CMV-specific TCR beta clonotypes restricted by HLA-C dominated the ex vivo response. Cumulative frequency of public TCR beta families picked out carriers of CMV plus the relevant HLA.

This clonotype was counted a few times. Its target is not known. The genes are TRBV6-5 and TRBJ2-5, with D perhaps TRBD2 (6 bases). The sequenced material came from PBMCs. This sequence originates from a human donor in good health (CMV status not recorded). Some clones in this sample may be carry-over from other donors' samples. The CDR3 here is CASSRTTLGETQYF. CDR3 coding DNA: TGTGCCAGCAGCAGGACTACCCTAGGGGAGACCCAGTACTTC.